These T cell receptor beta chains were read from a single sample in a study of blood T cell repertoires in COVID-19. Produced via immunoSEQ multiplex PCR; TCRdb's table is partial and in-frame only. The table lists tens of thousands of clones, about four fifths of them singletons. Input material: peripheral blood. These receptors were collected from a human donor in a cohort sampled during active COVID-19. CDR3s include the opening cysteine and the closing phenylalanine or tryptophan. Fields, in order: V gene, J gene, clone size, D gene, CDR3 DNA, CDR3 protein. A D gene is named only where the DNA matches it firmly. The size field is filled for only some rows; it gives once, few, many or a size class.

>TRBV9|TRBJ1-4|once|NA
TGTGCCAGCAGCGTAGCACAGGGATCAACTAATGAAAAACTGTTTTTT
CASSVAQGSTNEKLFF
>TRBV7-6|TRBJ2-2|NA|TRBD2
TGTGCCAGCAGCCCCCGGACTAGCGGGGGGGCAAACACCGGGGAGCTGTTTTTT
CASSPRTSGGANTGELFF
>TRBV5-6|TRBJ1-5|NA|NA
TGTGCCAGCAGCTTGGGACAGAGCAATCAGCCCCAGCATTTT
CASSLGQSNQPQHF
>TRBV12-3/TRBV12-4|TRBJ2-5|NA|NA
TGTGCCAGCAGTTTATTCCCTGTTGAGACCCAGTACTTC
CASSLFPVETQYF
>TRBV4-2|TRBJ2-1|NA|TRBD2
TGTGCCAGCAGCCCAGTAGCGGGGGGGCCTAATGAGCAGTTCTTC
CASSPVAGGPNEQFF
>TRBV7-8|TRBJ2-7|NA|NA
TGTGCCAGCAGCTACTCCCGGAGAGAGCCCTACGAGCAGTACTTC
CASSYSRREPYEQYF
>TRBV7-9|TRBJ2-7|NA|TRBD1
TGTGCCAGCAGCTTTGTAGCCGGGACAGGCGGGAACTCCTACGAGCAGTACTTC
CASSFVAGTGGNSYEQYF
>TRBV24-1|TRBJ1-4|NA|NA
TGTGCCACCAGTGATCTCCCGGGACTGATTGATGAAAAACTGTTTTTT
CATSDLPGLIDEKLFF
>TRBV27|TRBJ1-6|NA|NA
TGTGCCAGCAGTTTACGGGGGGTGGGATCACCCCTCCACTTT
CASSLRGVGSPLHF
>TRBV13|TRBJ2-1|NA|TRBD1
TGTGCCAGCAGCCCTAAACCAGGGGGAAACAATGAGCAGTTCTTC
CASSPKPGGNNEQFF
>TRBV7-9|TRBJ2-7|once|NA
TGTGCCAGCAGCTTCCTAGCGAACTTGAGGGAGCAGTACTTC
CASSFLANLREQYF
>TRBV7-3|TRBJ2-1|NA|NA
TGTGCCAGCAGCTTAAATGGTGCTAACTACAATGAGCAGTTCTTC
CASSLNGANYNEQFF
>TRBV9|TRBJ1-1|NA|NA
TGTGCCAGCAGTCTACTCGGGGGACTGACTGAAGCTTTCTTT
CASSLLGGLTEAFF
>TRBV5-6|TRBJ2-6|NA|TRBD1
TGTGCCAGCAGCTTGACCGGGACAGGGGTTAACTCTGGGGCCAACGTCCTGACTTTC
CASSLTGTGVNSGANVLTF
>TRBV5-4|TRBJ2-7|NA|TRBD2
TGTGCCAGCAGCTTGCCAGCGGGGGGGCGTAGTGAGCAGTACTTC
CASSLPAGGRSEQYF
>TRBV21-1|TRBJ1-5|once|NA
TGTGCCAGCAGCAAACCCGACAGGGCTAGCAATCAGCCCCAGCATTTT
CASSKPDRASNQPQHF
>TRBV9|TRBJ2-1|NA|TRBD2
TGTGCCAGCAGCGAAAGCCTAGCGGGGGTGCACCAGTTCTTC
CASSESLAGVHQFF
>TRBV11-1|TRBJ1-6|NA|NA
TGTGCCAGCAGCGTCCAGCGAGGCAATTCACCCCTCCACTTT
CASSVQRGNSPLHF
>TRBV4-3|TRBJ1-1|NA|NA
TGCGCCAGCAGCCAAGAGGTGCGGGGGCAGGACACTGAAGCTTTCTTT
CASSQEVRGQDTEAFF
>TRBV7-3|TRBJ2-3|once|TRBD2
TGTGCCAGCAGCCCATCGAGACTAGCGGGGGGGCCTACAGATACGCAGTATTTT
CASSPSRLAGGPTDTQYF
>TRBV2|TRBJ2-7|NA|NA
TGTGCCAGCAGGACAGACTACGAGCAGTACTTC
CASRTDYEQYF
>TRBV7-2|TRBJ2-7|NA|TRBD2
TGTGCCAGCAGCCCTAGCGGGGGGTGGGAGCAGTACTTC
CASSPSGGWEQYF
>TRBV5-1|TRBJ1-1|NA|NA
TGCGCCAGCAGCTTGGCCCCCGAGGCGGAAGCTTTCTTT
CASSLAPEAEAFF